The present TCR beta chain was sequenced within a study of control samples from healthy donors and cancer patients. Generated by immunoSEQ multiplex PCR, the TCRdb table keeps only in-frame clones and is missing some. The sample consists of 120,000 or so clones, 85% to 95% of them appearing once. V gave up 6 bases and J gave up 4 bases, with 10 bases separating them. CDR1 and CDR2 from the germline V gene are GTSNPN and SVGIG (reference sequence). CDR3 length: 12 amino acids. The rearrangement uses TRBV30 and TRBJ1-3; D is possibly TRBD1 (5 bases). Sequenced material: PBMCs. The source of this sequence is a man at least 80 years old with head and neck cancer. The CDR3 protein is CACQGGGNTIYF. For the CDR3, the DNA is TGTGCCTGTCAGGGTGGCGGAAACACCATATATTTT.